This TCR beta chain was documented in a study of beta chain features in type 1 diabetes. The overall study: On cell yields, gender and age, patients and healthy donors were similar.

Concerning this clone itself: Its antigen is undetermined.

CDR1 is MGHDK, CDR2 SYGVNS, per germline. With 1 base clipped from V and 9 bases from J, the junction kept 4 bases outside the gene matches. The CDR3 length is 15 residues. Study-wide results and limits: Type 1 diabetes patients had fewer VDJ junction insertions and more deletions.

Expressed TCRB transcripts were sequenced, since all the RNA that had been isolated was reverse transcribed. Naive, central memory and regulatory T cell samples produced a mean of about 3.5 million reads. Sequencing used immunoSEQ multiplex PCR; TCRdb keeps in-frame clones, though not all of them. The sample includes 810,000 or so clones, roughly 15% of them seen just once. A single heparinised blood sample, averaging approximately 110 mL, was obtained per donor. The receptor was derived from a woman aged 18-29 years in good health. Specimen: naive CD4+ T cells from blood. The chain is built from TRBV25-1 and TRBJ2-1; 12 bases map to TRBD2. The CDR3: CASSEFTSGRSEQFF. The CDR3 DNA follows: TGTGCCAGCAGTGAATTTACTAGCGGGAGGTCTGAGCAGTTCTTC.